One sample yielded the 26 T cell receptor beta chains listed below, sequenced in a study of beta chain features in type 1 diabetes. The isolated RNA, all of it, was reverse transcribed, so expressed TCRB transcripts were what got sequenced. TCRdb's table, derived via immunoSEQ multiplex PCR, lists solely in-frame clones and lacks some. The table includes about 360,000 clones, roughly 12% detected once. Material for sequencing was naive CD4+ T cells from blood. These receptor sequences come from a young man in good health.

This clone occurred a few times. The V gene is TRBV15, the J gene TRBJ1-5, with D unresolved. Germline loops: CDR1 LNHNV, CDR2 YYDKDF (reference sequence). The V end was cut by 3 bases, the J end by 5 bases, with 14 bases between. The CDR3 sequence is 15 residues long. The CDR3: CATSRDPGADQPQHF. In DNA, the CDR3 is TGTGCCACCAGCAGGGACCCTGGAGCGGATCAGCCCCAGCATTTT.

In this sample, this clone turned up a few times. The chain carries TRBV28 and TRBJ2-7; D is possibly TRBD2 (7 bases). The germline V gene has CDR1 MDHEN and CDR2 SYDVKM. The V gene lost 8 bases and the J gene lost 3 bases, with 17 bases spanning the gap. This CDR3 contains 14 residues. This CDR3 reads CASSEGGDDYEQYF. The CDR3 DNA reads as TGTGCCAGCTCAGAGGGGGGGGACGACTACGAGCAGTACTTC.

The chain joins TRBV2 to TRBJ2-1; 8 bases match TRBD1. V was pared by 8 bases and J by 10 bases, with 10 bases of the junction left unmatched. The CDR3 contains 13 residues. The germline CDR1 and CDR2 sequences are SNHLY and FYNNEI. CDR3 bases: TGTGCCAGCTCAGGAGGACAGGGAGGAGAGCAGTTCTTC. Its protein product is CASSGGQGGEQFF.

This clone was detected only a few times. The junction shows a germline mismatch at one end, possibly a read error. V usage is TRBV7-7 and J usage is TRBJ2-1; D is unresolved. The CDR3 has 13 residues. CDR1 is SSHAT and CDR2 is FNYEAQ in the germline V gene (reference sequence). The CDR3 DNA is TGTGCTAGCAGCTTAGGCTATTTCAATGAGCAGTTCTTC. It yields the protein CASSLGYFNEQFF.

The chain employs TRBV15 and TRBJ1-4; D might be TRBD1 (6 bases). The CDR3 totals 16 residues. Germline V gene data show CDR1 as LNHNV and CDR2 as YYDKDF (reference sequence). The V gene lost 5 bases and the J gene lost 3 bases, with 16 bases spanning the gap. This CDR3 is CATSARRGGSNEKLFF. CDR3 bases: TGTGCCACCAGCGCCCGGAGGGGGGGGTCTAATGAAAAACTGTTTTTT.

This clone appeared a few times. The CDR3: CASSPRDTVSNQPQHF. DNA of the CDR3: TGTGCCAGCAGCCCTAGGGACACCGTGAGCAATCAGCCCCAGCATTTT. J is TRBJ1-5 and V is TRBV7-8, with D possibly matching TRBD1 (6 bases). The CDR3 loop spans 16 amino acids. Germline V lookup: CDR1 SGHVS, CDR2 FQNEAQ. Trimming removed 5 bases at V and 1 base at J, with 15 bases between.

This clone has more than one count but fewer than ten. The V call is TRBV6-5, the J call TRBJ2-7, with a possible D match to TRBD1 (6 bases). V lost 6 bases and J lost 1, with 7 bases in between. The CDR3 totals 12 residues. Germline V gene lookup returns CDR1 MNHEY and CDR2 SVGAGI. This CDR3 reads CASRDRSYEQYF. As DNA, the CDR3 is TGTGCCAGCAGGGACAGATCCTACGAGCAGTACTTC.

In its sample, this clone was seen many times. The CDR3 nucleotides are TGCGCCAGCACTTTAGAGGGGGCGGGAGAGACCCAGTACTTC. Encoded protein: CASTLEGAGETQYF. The chain links TRBV23-1 to TRBJ2-5, with 7 bases that match TRBD1. TRBV23-1 counts as an open reading frame of uncertain function. The CDR3 has 14 residues. V gave up 7 bases and J gave up 4 bases; unmatched junction bases: 9.

The gene calls are TRBV28 and TRBJ2-2, with D perhaps TRBD2 (5 bases). This CDR3 is 16 amino acids long. Germline assignment: CDR1 MDHEN and CDR2 SYDVKM. V was trimmed by 6 bases and J by 3 bases, leaving 17 bases between them. The CDR3, as DNA: TGTGCCAGCAGCTCTCCCCGACTCGGGGACACCGGGGAGCTGTTTTTT. Its translation: CASSSPRLGDTGELFF.

This clone was picked up a small number of times. This chain connects TRBV5-1 to TRBJ2-1; 12 nucleotides line up with TRBD1. Germline CDR1 SGHRS, CDR2 YFSETQ. The CDR3 is 16 amino acids. With V trimmed by 0 bases and J by 4 bases, 2 bases remained unmatched. CDR3 sequence: CASSLGDRGQYNEQFF. CDR3 sequence (DNA): TGCGCCAGCAGCTTGGGGGACAGGGGGCAGTACAATGAGCAGTTCTTC. Combining the CDR3 with reference TRBV5-1 and TRBJ2-1 gives the whole variable domain KAGVTQTPRYLIKTRGQQVTLSCSPISGHRSVSWYQQTPGQGLQFLFEYFSETQRNKGNFPGRFSGRQFSNSRSEMNVSTLELGDSALYLCASSLGDRGQYNEQFFGPGTRLTVL.

In this sample, this clone turned up a few times. The chain carries TRBV9 and TRBJ1-2, with 11 nucleotides matching TRBD1. J was trimmed by 8 bases and V by 2 bases; bases with no gene match: 5. Germline V gene lookup returns CDR1 SGDLS and CDR2 YYNGEE. The CDR3 is 14 residues long. DNA of the CDR3: TGTGCCAGCAGCGTTGTTCGGACAGGGGGCGGCTACACCTTC. Translation gives CASSVVRTGGGYTF.

This clone has more than one count but fewer than ten. The V gene is TRBV18, the J gene TRBJ1-1; D may be TRBD1 (6 bases). Trimming removed 6 bases at V and 1 base at J, with 15 bases between. The CDR3 extends over 15 amino acids. The germline gives CDR1 KGHSH, CDR2 LQKENI. CDR3 sequence reads: CASSNTDRPNTEAFF. CDR3 bases: TGTGCCAGCTCCAACACGGACAGACCGAACACTGAAGCTTTCTTT.

The chain has TRBV28 and TRBJ2-5, with D possibly TRBD1 on 5 matching bases. Trimming shortened V by 6 bases and J by 2 bases, and 16 bases separated the two germline ends. The length of the CDR3 is 15 residues. Per the germline V gene, CDR1 is MDHEN and CDR2 is SYDVKM. DNA for the CDR3: TGTGCCAGCAGGAACCATGGGGCAGGACAAGAGACCCAGTACTTC. Residues: CASRNHGAGQETQYF.

With regard to this clone: This CDR3 is also generated by other DNA sequences in the sample. The genes are TRBV6-5 and TRBJ2-3, with a weak D call TRBD1 (6 bases). V lost 3 bases and J 1 base, leaving 8 bases between the germline ends. Germline CDR1 MNHEY, CDR2 SVGAGI. CDR3 size: 14 residues. The CDR3 DNA follows: TGTGCCAGCAGTTATCGGACAGGCACAGATACGCAGTATTTT. Translated, it gives CASSYRTGTDTQYF.

The V gene is TRBV10-3, the J gene TRBJ2-7; 9 positions match TRBD1. CDR3 length: 14 amino acids. Germline CDR1 reads ENHRY; CDR2 reads SYGVKD. Germline trimming cut 7 bases from V and 5 bases from J; bases unmatched to any gene: 9. The CDR3 sequence: CAITKTGGLDEQYF. CDR3 bases: TGTGCCATCACGAAGACAGGGGGTTTAGACGAGCAGTACTTC.

V usage is TRBV4-3 and J usage is TRBJ2-2, with a weak D call TRBD2 (5 bases). V lost 0 bases, J lost 5 bases, and 7 bases lay in between. Germline V gene data show CDR1 as LGHNA and CDR2 as YSLEER. The CDR3 totals 14 residues. CDR3 nucleotide sequence: TGCGCCAGCAGCCAAGACGAGGGTACCGGGGAGCTGTTTTTT. This sequence encodes CASSQDEGTGELFF.

This clone was observed a handful of times. The chain's CDR3 is CASSQDRYTGELFF. The CDR3, as DNA: TGTGCCAGCAGCCAAGACAGATACACCGGGGAGCTGTTTTTT. This chain links TRBV7-3 with TRBJ2-2, with D possibly being TRBD1 (5 bases). Trimming took off 5 bases at V and 3 bases at J, with 10 bases between the two ends. The V gene's germline CDR1 is SGHTA and CDR2 FQGTGA. The CDR3 extends over 14 amino acids. Complete variable domain (other parts from reference TRBV7-3 and TRBJ2-2): GAGVSQTPSNKVTEKGKYVELRCDPISGHTALYWYRQSLGQGPEFLIYFQGTGAADDSGLPNDRFFAVRPEGSVSTLKIQRTERGDSAVYLCASSQDRYTGELFFGEGSRLTVL.

Only a few counts were recorded for this clone. The rearrangement links TRBV9 to TRBJ1-1; 7 bases match TRBD1. V shed 1 base and J 3 bases; nucleotides not matched to a gene: 6. This CDR3 contains 15 residues. The V gene's germline CDR1 is SGDLS and CDR2 YYNGEE. CDR3 sequence: CASSVSARGDTEAFF. CDR3 nucleotides: TGTGCCAGCAGCGTATCCGCCAGGGGGGACACTGAAGCTTTCTTT.

The chain uses TRBV6-1 and TRBJ1-5; TRBD1 agrees at 7 bases. Germline-derived CDR1 and CDR2 are MNHNS and SASEGT. This CDR3 is 14 amino acids long. Losses at the gene ends were 8 bases for V and 4 bases for J; bases not matched to a gene: 8. As DNA, the CDR3 is TGTGCCAGCCGTCGCGGGACAGATAATCAGCCCCAGCATTTT. It encodes CASRRGTDNQPQHF.

This clone was observed a handful of times. The V and J genes are TRBV4-3 and TRBJ1-5; the match to TRBD1 covers 11 bases. CDR1 is LGHNA and CDR2 is YSLEER in the germline V gene. Trimming at V came to 0 bases and at J to 3 bases, leaving 10 bases not matched to a gene. The CDR3 sequence is 19 residues long. The CDR3 reads CASSQDFQGQGAHNQPQHF. In nucleotides, the CDR3 is TGCGCCAGCAGCCAAGATTTTCAAGGACAGGGGGCACACAATCAGCCCCAGCATTTT.

The chain employs TRBV5-4 and TRBJ2-7; a possible D gene is TRBD1 (6 bases). This CDR3 spans 13 amino acids. CDR1 and CDR2 (germline): SGHNT, YYREEE (reference sequence). Trimming took 4 bases from V and 3 from J, leaving 11 bases between them. In DNA, the CDR3 is TGTGCCAGCAGCCCAAGGACAGACTACGAGCAGTACTTC. Translated, it gives CASSPRTDYEQYF.

The chain combines TRBV28 with TRBJ1-1; D not certain. This CDR3 region has 16 residues. The germline gives CDR1 MDHEN, CDR2 SYDVKM. Trimming pared 4 bases from V and 2 bases from J, leaving 17 bases between. CDR3 in DNA: TGTGCCAGCAGTTCCCACGAGGCAGCCATAAACACTGAAGCTTTCTTT. Its protein product is CASSSHEAAINTEAFF.

This clone occurred a few times. V is TRBV7-3 and J is TRBJ2-1; 8 bases are shared with TRBD2. CDR3 size: 13 residues. In germline, CDR1 is SGHTA, CDR2 FQGTGA. With V trimmed by 5 bases and J by 10 bases, 7 bases remained unmatched. The DNA of the CDR3 is TGTGCCAGCAGCATGACTAGCGCCGGGGAGCAGTTCTTC. This translates into CASSMTSAGEQFF.

The table lists this clone with a few counts. The V call is TRBV9, the J call TRBJ2-2, with TRBD1 as a possible D gene (6 bases). The CDR3 has 15 amino acids. V lost 2 bases to trimming and J lost 5 bases, with 13 bases between them. Germline V gene data show CDR1 as SGDLS and CDR2 as YYNGEE. In DNA, the CDR3 is TGTGCCAGCAGCGTGGGGGCAGGTGATACCGGGGAGCTGTTTTTT. Its protein is CASSVGAGDTGELFF. The variable domain in full, completed from reference TRBV9 and TRBJ2-2, reads DSGVTQTPKHLITATGQRVTLRCSPRSGDLSVYWYQQSLDQGLQFLIQYYNGEERAKGNILERFSAQQFPDLHSELNLSSLELGDSALYFCASSVGAGDTGELFFGEGSRLTVL.

The sample holds a few counts of this clone. CDR3 sequence (DNA): TGTGCCAGCAGCTTACCGGGACAGGGGCCAAATTCACCCCTCCACTTT. Translation: CASSLPGQGPNSPLHF. This chain uses TRBV7-9 with TRBJ1-6; 10 bases map to TRBD1. V was clipped by 2 bases and J by 7 bases; unmatched bases: 5. The germline V gene has CDR1 SEHNR and CDR2 FQNEAQ (reference sequence). The CDR3 loop spans 16 amino acids.

V gene TRBV30 combines with J gene TRBJ1-2, with 8 bases identical to TRBD1. The germline V gene has CDR1 GTSNPN and CDR2 SVGIG (reference sequence). This CDR3 has 12 residues. The J segment lost 8 bases and the V segment lost 3 bases, leaving 5 bases of the junction unmatched. The CDR3 DNA reads as TGTGCCTGGAGGTCAGGGGGCCGAGGCTACACCTTC. Amino acid sequence: CAWRSGGRGYTF.